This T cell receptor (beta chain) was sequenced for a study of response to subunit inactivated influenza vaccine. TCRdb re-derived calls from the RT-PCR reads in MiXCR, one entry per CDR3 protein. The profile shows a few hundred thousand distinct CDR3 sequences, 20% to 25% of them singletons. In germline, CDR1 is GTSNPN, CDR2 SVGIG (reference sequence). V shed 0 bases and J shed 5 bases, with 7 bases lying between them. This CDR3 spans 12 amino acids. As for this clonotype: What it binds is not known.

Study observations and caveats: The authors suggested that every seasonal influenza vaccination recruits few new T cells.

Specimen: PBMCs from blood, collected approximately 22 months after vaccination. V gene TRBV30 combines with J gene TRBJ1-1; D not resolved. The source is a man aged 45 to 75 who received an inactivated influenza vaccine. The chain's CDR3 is CAWSVLRTEAFF. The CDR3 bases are TGTGCCTGGAGTGTATTGAGAACTGAAGCTTTCTTT.